The source of this T cell receptor (beta chain) is a study of blood T cell repertoires in COVID-19. Study-level background: Donors in the United States, Italy and Spain gave samples during acute or convalescent COVID-19. Nucleic acid was either cDNA or gDNA, and it came from T cells, B-cell-depleted T cells, or PBMCs.

Participant-given clinical history determined each cohort assignment. Original data processing: Scientists estimated how many nucleated cells there were by amplifying reference gene primers. Profiling relied on immunoSEQ multiplex PCR, and the TCRdb table lists in-frame clones only, not all of them. V and J calls and clone size are as listed in that table; D and trimming were resolved from the DNA. The sample lists 200,000 or so clones, approximately 90% occurring once. Germline V gene sequence: CDR1 SGHRS, CDR2 YFSETQ. This CDR3 has 14 residues. The V gene lost 1 base and the J gene lost 10 bases, with 14 bases spanning the gap.

This sequence was found in a middle-aged woman with acute COVID-19. The chain links TRBV5-1 to TRBJ1-4, with a possible D match to TRBD1 (5 bases). Sample: PBMCs or T cells enriched from blood (not recorded which). CDR3 amino acids: CASSLTLGEGKLFF. The CDR3 nucleotides read TGCGCCAGCAGCTTGACGTTAGGGGAGGGAAAACTGTTTTTT.